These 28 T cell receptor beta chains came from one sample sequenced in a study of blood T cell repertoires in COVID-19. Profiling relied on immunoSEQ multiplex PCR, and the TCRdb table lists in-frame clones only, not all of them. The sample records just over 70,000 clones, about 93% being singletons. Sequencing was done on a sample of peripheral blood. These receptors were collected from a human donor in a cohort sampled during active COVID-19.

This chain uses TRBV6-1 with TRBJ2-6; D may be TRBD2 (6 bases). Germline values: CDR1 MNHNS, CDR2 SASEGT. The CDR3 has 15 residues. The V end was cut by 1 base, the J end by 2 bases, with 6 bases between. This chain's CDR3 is CASSEGGAGANVLTF. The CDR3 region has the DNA TGTGCCAGCAGTGAAGGGGGGGCTGGGGCCAACGTCCTGACTTTC.

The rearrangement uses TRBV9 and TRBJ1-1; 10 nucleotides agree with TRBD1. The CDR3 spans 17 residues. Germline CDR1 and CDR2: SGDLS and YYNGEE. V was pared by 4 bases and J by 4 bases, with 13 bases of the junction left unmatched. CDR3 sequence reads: CASSPGPGTGDGTEAFF. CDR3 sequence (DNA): TGTGCCAGCAGCCCGGGTCCCGGGACAGGGGACGGCACTGAAGCTTTCTTT.

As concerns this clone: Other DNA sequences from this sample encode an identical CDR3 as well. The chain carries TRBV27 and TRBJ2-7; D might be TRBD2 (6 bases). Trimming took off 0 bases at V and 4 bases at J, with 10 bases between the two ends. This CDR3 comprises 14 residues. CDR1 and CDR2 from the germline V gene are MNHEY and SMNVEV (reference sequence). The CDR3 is CASSLSGGSYEQYF. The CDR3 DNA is TGTGCCAGCAGTTTATCGGGGGGATCGTACGAGCAGTACTTC.

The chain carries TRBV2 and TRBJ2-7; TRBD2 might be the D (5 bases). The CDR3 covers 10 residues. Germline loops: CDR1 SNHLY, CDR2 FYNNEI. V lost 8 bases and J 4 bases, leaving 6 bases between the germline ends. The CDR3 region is CASSGYEQYF. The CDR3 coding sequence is TGTGCCAGCTCGGGGTACGAGCAGTACTTC.

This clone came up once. DNA for the CDR3: TGTGCCAGTAGTCTTTCCGGGACAGCCCTCTTAGGCTACACCTTC. Protein sequence: CASSLSGTALLGYTF. This chain uses TRBV19 with TRBJ1-2, with 7 bases lining up with TRBD1. Germline assignment: CDR1 LNHDA and CDR2 SQIVND (reference sequence). V was clipped by 5 bases and J by 8 bases; unmatched bases: 14. This CDR3 has 15 residues.

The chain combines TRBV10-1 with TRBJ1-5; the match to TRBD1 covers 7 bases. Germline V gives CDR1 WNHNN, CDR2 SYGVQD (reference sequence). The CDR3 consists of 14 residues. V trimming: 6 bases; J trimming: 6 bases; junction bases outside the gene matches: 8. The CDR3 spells CASSQGGRGQPQHF. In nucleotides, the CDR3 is TGCGCCAGCAGCCAGGGGGGTCGTGGTCAGCCCCAGCATTTT.

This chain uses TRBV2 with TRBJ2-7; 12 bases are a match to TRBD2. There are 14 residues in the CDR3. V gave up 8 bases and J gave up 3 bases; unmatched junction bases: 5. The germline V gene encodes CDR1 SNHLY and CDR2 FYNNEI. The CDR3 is CASSPSGGDYEQYF. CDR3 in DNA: TGTGCCAGCTCGCCTAGCGGGGGGGACTACGAGCAGTACTTC.

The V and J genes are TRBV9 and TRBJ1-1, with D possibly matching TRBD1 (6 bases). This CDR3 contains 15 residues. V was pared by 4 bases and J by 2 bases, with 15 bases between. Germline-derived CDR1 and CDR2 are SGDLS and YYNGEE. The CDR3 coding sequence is TGTGCCAGCAGCCCCAATGCGGGGGCAAACACTGAAGCTTTCTTT. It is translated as CASSPNAGANTEAFF.

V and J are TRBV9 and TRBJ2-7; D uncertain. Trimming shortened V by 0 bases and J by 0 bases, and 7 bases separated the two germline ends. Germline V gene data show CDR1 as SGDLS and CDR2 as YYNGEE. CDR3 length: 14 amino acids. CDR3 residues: CASSVGATSYEQYF. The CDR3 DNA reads TGTGCCAGCAGCGTAGGAGCAACCTCCTACGAGCAGTACTTC.

This chain's CDR3 is CASSQEGQGFYEQYF. CDR3 coding DNA: TGTGCCAGCAGCCAAGAAGGACAGGGGTTCTACGAGCAGTACTTC. The chain links TRBV4-2 to TRBJ2-7, with TRBD1 matching 9 bases. Germline V gene data show CDR1 as LGHNA and CDR2 as YNFKEQ. This CDR3 spans 15 amino acids. The trim removed 0 bases at V and 3 bases at J, leaving 3 bases unmatched.

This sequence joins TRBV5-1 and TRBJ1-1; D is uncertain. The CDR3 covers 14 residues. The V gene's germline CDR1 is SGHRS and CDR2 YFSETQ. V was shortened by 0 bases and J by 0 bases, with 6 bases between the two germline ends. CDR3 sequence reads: CASSLVGMNTEAFF. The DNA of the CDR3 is TGCGCCAGCAGCTTGGTCGGGATGAACACTGAAGCTTTCTTT.

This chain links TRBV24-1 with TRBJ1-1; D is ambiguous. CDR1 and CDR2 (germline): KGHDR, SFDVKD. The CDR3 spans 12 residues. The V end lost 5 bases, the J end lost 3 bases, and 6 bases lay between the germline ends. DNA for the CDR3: TGTGCCACCAGTGGGGCAGACACTGAAGCTTTCTTT. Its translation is CATSGADTEAFF.

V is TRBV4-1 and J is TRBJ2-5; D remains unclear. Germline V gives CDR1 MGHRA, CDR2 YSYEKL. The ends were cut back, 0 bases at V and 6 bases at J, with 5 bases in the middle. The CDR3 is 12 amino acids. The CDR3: CASSQDGQTQYF. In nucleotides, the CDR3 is TGCGCCAGCAGCCAAGATGGGCAGACCCAGTACTTC.

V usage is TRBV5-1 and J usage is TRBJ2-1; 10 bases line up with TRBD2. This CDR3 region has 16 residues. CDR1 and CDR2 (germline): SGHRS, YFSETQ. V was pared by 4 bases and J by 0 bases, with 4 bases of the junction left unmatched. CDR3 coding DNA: TGCGCCAGCAGCGGTAGCGGGGGGCGCTCCTACAATGAGCAGTTCTTC. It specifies CASSGSGGRSYNEQFF.

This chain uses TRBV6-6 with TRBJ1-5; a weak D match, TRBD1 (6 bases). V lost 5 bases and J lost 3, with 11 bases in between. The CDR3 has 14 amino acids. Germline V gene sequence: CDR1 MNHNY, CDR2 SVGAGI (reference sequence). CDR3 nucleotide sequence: TGTGCCAGCAGTGGGCAGGGGTACAATCAGCCCCAGCATTTT. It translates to CASSGQGYNQPQHF.

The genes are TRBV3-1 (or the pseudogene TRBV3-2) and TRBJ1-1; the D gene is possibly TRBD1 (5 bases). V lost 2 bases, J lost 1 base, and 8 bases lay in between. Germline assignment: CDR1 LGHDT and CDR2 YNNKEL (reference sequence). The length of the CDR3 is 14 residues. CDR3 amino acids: CASSQFTGNTEAFF. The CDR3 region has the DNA TGTGCCAGCAGCCAATTTACAGGGAACACTGAAGCTTTCTTT.

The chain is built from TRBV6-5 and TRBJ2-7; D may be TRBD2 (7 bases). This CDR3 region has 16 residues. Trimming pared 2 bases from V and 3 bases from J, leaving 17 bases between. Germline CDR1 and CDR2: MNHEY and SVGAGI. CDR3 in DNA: TGTGCCAGCAGTTACATCGGGAGGACAGCCGACTACGAGCAGTACTTC. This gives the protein CASSYIGRTADYEQYF.

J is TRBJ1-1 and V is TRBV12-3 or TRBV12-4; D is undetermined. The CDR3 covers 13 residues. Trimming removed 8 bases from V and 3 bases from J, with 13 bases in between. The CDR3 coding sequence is TGTGCCAGCCGGCCTGACACACACACTGAAGCTTTCTTT. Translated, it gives CASRPDTHTEAFF.

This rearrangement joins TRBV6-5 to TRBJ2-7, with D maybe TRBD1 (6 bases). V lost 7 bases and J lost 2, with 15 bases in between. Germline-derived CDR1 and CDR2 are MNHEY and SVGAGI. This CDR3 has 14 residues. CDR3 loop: CASNRQGTAYEQYF. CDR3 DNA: TGTGCCAGCAACAGGCAGGGGACCGCCTACGAGCAGTACTTC.

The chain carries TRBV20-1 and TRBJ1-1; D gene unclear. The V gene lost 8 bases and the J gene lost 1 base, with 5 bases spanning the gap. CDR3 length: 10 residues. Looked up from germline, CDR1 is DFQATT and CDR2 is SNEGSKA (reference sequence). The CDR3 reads CSPGNTEAFF. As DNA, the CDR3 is TGCAGTCCGGGGAACACTGAAGCTTTCTTT.

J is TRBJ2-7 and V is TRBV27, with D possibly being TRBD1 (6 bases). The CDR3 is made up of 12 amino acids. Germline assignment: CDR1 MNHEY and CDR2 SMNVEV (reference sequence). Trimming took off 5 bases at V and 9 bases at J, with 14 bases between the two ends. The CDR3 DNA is TGTGCCAGCAGTAACAGGGCTAGAGTGCAGTACTTC. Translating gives CASSNRARVQYF.

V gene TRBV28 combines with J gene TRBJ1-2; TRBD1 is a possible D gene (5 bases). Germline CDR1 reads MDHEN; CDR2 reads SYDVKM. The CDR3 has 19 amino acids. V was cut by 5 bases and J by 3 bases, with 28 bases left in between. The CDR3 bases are TGTGCCAGCAGTCCTCCCCCCCCGACACAGGCCCCCGTTGACTATGGCTACACCTTC. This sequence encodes CASSPPPPTQAPVDYGYTF.

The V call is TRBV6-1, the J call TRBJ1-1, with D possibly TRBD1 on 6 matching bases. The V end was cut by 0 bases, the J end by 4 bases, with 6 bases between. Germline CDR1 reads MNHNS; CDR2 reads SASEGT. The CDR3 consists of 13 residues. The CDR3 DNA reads TGTGCCAGCAGTGAAGCAGGGGGCACTGAAGCTTTCTTT. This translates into CASSEAGGTEAFF.

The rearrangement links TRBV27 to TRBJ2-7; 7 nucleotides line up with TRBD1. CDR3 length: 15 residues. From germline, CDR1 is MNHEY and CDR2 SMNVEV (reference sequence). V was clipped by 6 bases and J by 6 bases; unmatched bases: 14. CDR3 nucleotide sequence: TGTGCCAGCAGCCTTCAACAGGGGAGAAGGGGCGAGCAGTACTTC. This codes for CASSLQQGRRGEQYF.

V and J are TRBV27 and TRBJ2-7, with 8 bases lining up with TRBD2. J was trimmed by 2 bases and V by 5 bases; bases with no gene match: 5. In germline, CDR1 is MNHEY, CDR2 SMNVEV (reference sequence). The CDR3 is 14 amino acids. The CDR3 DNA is TGTGCCAGCAGTCCGGGAGGGGCCACCTACGAGCAGTACTTC. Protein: CASSPGGATYEQYF.

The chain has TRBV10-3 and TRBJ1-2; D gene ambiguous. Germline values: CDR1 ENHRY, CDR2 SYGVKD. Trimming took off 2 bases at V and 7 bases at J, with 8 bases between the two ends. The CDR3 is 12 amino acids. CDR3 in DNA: TGTGCCATCAGTGAGAAAGCGGCTGGCTACACCTTC. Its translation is CAISEKAAGYTF.

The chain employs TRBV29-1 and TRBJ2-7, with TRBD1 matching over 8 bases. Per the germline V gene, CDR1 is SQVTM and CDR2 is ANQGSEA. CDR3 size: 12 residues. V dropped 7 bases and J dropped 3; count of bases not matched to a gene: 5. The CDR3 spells CSAGQGSYEQYF. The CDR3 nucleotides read TGCAGCGCCGGACAGGGTAGCTACGAGCAGTACTTC.

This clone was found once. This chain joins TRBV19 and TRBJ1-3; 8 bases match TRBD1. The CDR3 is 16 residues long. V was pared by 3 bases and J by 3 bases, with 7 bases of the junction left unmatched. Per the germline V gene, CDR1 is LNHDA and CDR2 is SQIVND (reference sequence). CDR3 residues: CASSMGRQGSGNTIYF. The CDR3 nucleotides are TGTGCCAGTAGTATGGGGAGACAGGGGAGTGGAAACACCATATATTTT.